Listed here is a single T cell receptor beta chain. Its antigen is unknown. This sample is part of a study of OX40 agonist ivuxolimab in advanced cancers. Study observations and caveats: Both CD4+ and CD8+ T cell populations in blood had undergone clonal expansion by week 6 at 0.1 to 3.0 mg/kg.

This CDR3 contains 14 residues. In germline, CDR1 is SGHTA, CDR2 FQGNSA. Trimming stripped 1 base from V and 9 bases from J, with 13 bases between. TCRdb's copy holds only in-frame clones and misses some; the assay was immunoSEQ multiplex PCR. The sample includes 50,000 to 55,000 clones, 75% to 85% of them seen just once. This receptor was taken from an adult with an advanced solid tumor such as melanoma, head and neck, liver or kidney cancer. This sequence joins TRBV7-2 and TRBJ2-1; D possibly corresponds to TRBD2 (5 bases). The source was CD4+ or CD8+ T cells sorted from blood, collected in a trial of the OX40 agonist ivuxolimab. The CDR3 loop reads CASSLVIGSGEQFF. Written as DNA, the CDR3 is TGTGCCAGCAGCTTAGTAATTGGGAGCGGTGAGCAGTTCTTC.